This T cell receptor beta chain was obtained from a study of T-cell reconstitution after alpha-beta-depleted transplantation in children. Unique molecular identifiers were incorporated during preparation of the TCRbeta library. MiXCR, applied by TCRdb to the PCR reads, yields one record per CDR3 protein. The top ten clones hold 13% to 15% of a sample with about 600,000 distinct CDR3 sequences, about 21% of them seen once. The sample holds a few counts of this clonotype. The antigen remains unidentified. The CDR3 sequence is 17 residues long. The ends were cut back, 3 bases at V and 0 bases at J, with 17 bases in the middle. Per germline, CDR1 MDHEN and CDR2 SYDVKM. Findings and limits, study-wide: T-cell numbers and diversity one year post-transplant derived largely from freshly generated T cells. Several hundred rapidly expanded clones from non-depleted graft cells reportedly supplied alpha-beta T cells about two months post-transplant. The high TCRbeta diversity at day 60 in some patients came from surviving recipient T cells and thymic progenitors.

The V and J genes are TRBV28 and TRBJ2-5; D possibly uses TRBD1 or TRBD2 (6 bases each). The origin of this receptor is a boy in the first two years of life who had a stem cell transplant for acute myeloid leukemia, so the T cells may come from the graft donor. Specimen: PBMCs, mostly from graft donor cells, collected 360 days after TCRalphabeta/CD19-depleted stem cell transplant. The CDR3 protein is CASSFDIRGPYQETQYF. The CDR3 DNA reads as TGTGCCAGCAGTTTTGATATTCGGGGGCCGTACCAAGAGACCCAGTACTTC.